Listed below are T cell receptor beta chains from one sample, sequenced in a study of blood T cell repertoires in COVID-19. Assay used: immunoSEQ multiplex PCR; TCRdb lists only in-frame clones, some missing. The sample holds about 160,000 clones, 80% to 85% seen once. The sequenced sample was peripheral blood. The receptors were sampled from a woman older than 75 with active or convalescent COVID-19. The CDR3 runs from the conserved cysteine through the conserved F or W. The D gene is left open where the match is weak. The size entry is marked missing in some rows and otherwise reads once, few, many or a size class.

CDR3 DNA: TGTGCCAGTATTAACCCGGGACAGATGAACACCGGGGAGCTGTTTTTT
CDR3 protein: CASINPGQMNTGELFF
clone size: -
J gene: TRBJ2-2
D gene: TRBD1
V gene: TRBV19

CDR3 DNA: TGTGCCAGCAGCCAAGGGGGCAGTGGAAACACCATATATTTT
CDR3 protein: CASSQGGSGNTIYF
clone size: few
J gene: TRBJ1-3
D gene: -
V gene: TRBV3-1/TRBV3-2

CDR3 DNA: TGTGCCAGCTCACAACAGTCTAATCAGCCCCAGCATTTT
CDR3 protein: CASSQQSNQPQHF
clone size: -
J gene: TRBJ1-5
D gene: -
V gene: TRBV18

CDR3 DNA: TGTGCCAGCATCAAGCAACAGGGGCTGAACACTGAAGCTTTCTTT
CDR3 protein: CASIKQQGLNTEAFF
clone size: -
J gene: TRBJ1-1
D gene: TRBD1
V gene: TRBV7-2

CDR3 DNA: TGTGCCAGCAGCTTTGCGAACGCCCACGGTGGAAACACCATATATTTT
CDR3 protein: CASSFANAHGGNTIYF
clone size: -
J gene: TRBJ1-3
D gene: -
V gene: TRBV12-1

CDR3 DNA: TGTGCCAGCAGCCAGGTGGGAGAGACCCAGTACTTC
CDR3 protein: CASSQVGETQYF
clone size: once
J gene: TRBJ2-5
D gene: -
V gene: TRBV7-2

CDR3 DNA: TGTGCCAGCAGCGTGAGGGGGGGAAATGAGCAGTTCTTC
CDR3 protein: CASSVRGGNEQFF
clone size: -
J gene: TRBJ2-1
D gene: -
V gene: TRBV9

CDR3 DNA: TGTGCCTGGAGTGTTGGACAATCCGTCTGGGCCCAGCATTTT
CDR3 protein: CAWSVGQSVWAQHF
clone size: -
J gene: TRBJ1-5
D gene: -
V gene: TRBV30

CDR3 DNA: TGTGCCAGTAGTACGGGACTAGGGGGGGGTGGAGAGCAGTTCTTC
CDR3 protein: CASSTGLGGGGEQFF
clone size: -
J gene: TRBJ2-1
D gene: TRBD2
V gene: TRBV19

CDR3 DNA: TGTGCCAGCAAGGACAGGGACCCTGAAAAACTGTTTTTT
CDR3 protein: CASKDRDPEKLFF
clone size: -
J gene: TRBJ1-4
D gene: TRBD1
V gene: TRBV6-5

CDR3 DNA: TGTGCCAGTACCCAAGATGGGAGGGGTCGGGTATTAGGCATTCAGTACTTC
CDR3 protein: CASTQDGRGRVLGIQYF
clone size: once
J gene: TRBJ2-4
D gene: TRBD2
V gene: TRBV19

CDR3 DNA: TGTGCTAGTGGGGTGGCTCCAGGGGAAGAGACCCAGTACTTC
CDR3 protein: CASGVAPGEETQYF
clone size: -
J gene: TRBJ2-5
D gene: -
V gene: TRBV12-5

CDR3 DNA: TGTGCCAGCAGCCAAGGATCGGGGGGCGGCACTGAAGCTTTCTTT
CDR3 protein: CASSQGSGGGTEAFF
clone size: -
J gene: TRBJ1-1
D gene: -
V gene: TRBV3-1/TRBV3-2

CDR3 DNA: TGTGCCAGCAACCAGGGGGCTCGACAGAACACTGAAGCTTTCTTT
CDR3 protein: CASNQGARQNTEAFF
clone size: -
J gene: TRBJ1-1
D gene: TRBD1
V gene: TRBV5-8

CDR3 DNA: TGTGCCAGCTCACCAGAAGTAACAGGGGGCAGGGGCAATCAGCCCCAGCATTTT
CDR3 protein: CASSPEVTGGRGNQPQHF
clone size: -
J gene: TRBJ1-5
D gene: TRBD1
V gene: TRBV18

CDR3 DNA: TGTGCCAGTAGTAAGTCACAACAAGCCTACGAGCAGTACTTC
CDR3 protein: CASSKSQQAYEQYF
clone size: -
J gene: TRBJ2-7
D gene: -
V gene: TRBV19

CDR3 DNA: TGTGCCAGCAGCCAAGAGTTATCGAGCTCTGGAAACACCATATATTTT
CDR3 protein: CASSQELSSSGNTIYF
clone size: -
J gene: TRBJ1-3
D gene: -
V gene: TRBV4-2

CDR3 DNA: TGTGCCAGTAGTAACCTCTTTAGGGGAGGGAGGCCGTTCAGCTACAATGAGCAGTTCTTC
CDR3 protein: CASSNLFRGGRPFSYNEQFF
clone size: -
J gene: TRBJ2-1
D gene: TRBD2
V gene: TRBV19

CDR3 DNA: TGTGCCAGCAGTTTGGACAGGGTGAAGGCTTTT
CDR3 protein: CASSLDRVKAF
clone size: -
J gene: TRBJ1-4
D gene: TRBD1
V gene: TRBV12-3/TRBV12-4

CDR3 DNA: TGTGCCAGCAGGTCCAGCCTCCAGGACTACACCTTC
CDR3 protein: CASRSSLQDYTF
clone size: -
J gene: TRBJ1-2
D gene: -
V gene: TRBV5-4

CDR3 DNA: TGTGCCAGCAGTCCAGGAGGAGTGGTCACCTACGAGCAGTACTTC
CDR3 protein: CASSPGGVVTYEQYF
clone size: -
J gene: TRBJ2-7
D gene: -
V gene: TRBV6-6

CDR3 DNA: TGTGCCAGCAGCCTCAGTCGGGGGGCGGATGGCTACACCTTC
CDR3 protein: CASSLSRGADGYTF
clone size: -
J gene: TRBJ1-2
D gene: -
V gene: TRBV11-2

CDR3 DNA: TGTGCCATCACCCCTGACAGGGGGCGAGACACTGAAGCTTTCTTT
CDR3 protein: CAITPDRGRDTEAFF
clone size: once
J gene: TRBJ1-1
D gene: TRBD1
V gene: TRBV10-3

CDR3 DNA: TGTGCCAGCAGTGGACAGGGGGTTAGCTCCTATAATTCACCCCTCCACTTT
CDR3 protein: CASSGQGVSSYNSPLHF
clone size: -
J gene: TRBJ1-6
D gene: TRBD1
V gene: TRBV6-1

CDR3 DNA: TGTGCCAGCAGCTTCGGACAGGATAATTCACCCCTCCACTTT
CDR3 protein: CASSFGQDNSPLHF
clone size: -
J gene: TRBJ1-6
D gene: TRBD1
V gene: TRBV5-4

CDR3 DNA: TGTGCCAGCAGTTACGAGTTCCAGTTAGCAGGAAACACCATATATTTT
CDR3 protein: CASSYEFQLAGNTIYF
clone size: -
J gene: TRBJ1-3
D gene: -
V gene: TRBV6-5

CDR3 DNA: TGTGCCAGCAGTTTATCGCAGGCCGGAAGCACAGATACGCAGTATTTT
CDR3 protein: CASSLSQAGSTDTQYF
clone size: -
J gene: TRBJ2-3
D gene: -
V gene: TRBV27